Below, one T cell receptor beta chain is given with its context. This sample was taken from a study of blood T cell repertoires in COVID-19. Study as a whole: Acute and convalescent COVID-19 specimens originated in the United States, Italy and Spain. From T cells, B-cell-depleted T cells, or PBMCs came the material, which was cDNA or gDNA.

Original methodology: Amplification with reference gene primers provided the estimates of nucleated cell counts. Libraries were prepared by immunoSEQ multiplex PCR; TCRdb keeps only in-frame clonotypes and omits some of them. The DNA was the basis for D and trimming; V, J and clone size are from that table. The sample holds over 90,000 clones, 87% seen once. The TCR originated in a man aged 50 to 59 in a cohort sampled during active COVID-19. The sequencing input was peripheral blood.

CDR3 region: CASSPIRTQARYNEQFF. The CDR3, as DNA: TGTGCCAGCAGCCCGATCCGGACACAGGCACGTTACAATGAGCAGTTCTTC. V is TRBV7-9 and J is TRBJ2-1, with TRBD1 as a possible D gene (5 bases). Germline lookup yields CDR1 SEHNR and CDR2 FQNEAQ (reference sequence). The CDR3 length is 17 residues. With 5 bases removed from V and 4 bases from J, the gap between germline ends came to 21 bases.